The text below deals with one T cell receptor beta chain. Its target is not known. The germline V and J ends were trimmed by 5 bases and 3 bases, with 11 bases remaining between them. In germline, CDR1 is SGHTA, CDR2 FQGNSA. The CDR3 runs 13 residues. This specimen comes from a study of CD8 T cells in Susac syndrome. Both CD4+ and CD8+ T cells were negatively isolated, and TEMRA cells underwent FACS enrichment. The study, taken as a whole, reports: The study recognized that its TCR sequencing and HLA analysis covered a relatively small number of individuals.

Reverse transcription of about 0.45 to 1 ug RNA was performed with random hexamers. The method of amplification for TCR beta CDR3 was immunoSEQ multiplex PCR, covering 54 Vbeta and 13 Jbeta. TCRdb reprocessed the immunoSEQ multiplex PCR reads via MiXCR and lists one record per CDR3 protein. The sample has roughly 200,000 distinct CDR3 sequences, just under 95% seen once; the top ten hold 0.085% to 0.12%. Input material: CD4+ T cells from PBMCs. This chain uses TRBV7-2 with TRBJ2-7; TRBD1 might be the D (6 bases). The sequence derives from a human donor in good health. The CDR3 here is CASSRTGNYEQYF. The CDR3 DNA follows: TGTGCCAGCAGCCGTACAGGGAACTACGAGCAGTACTTC.